These T cell receptor beta chains were read from a single sample in a study of T cell changes during pregnancy in multiple sclerosis. Generated by immunoSEQ multiplex PCR, the TCRdb table keeps only in-frame clones and is missing some. The table has tens of thousands of clones, approximately 90% seen once. The input for sequencing was peripheral blood, taken before pregnancy. Receptor source: a female donor with multiple sclerosis, enrolled in a pregnancy study. The CDR3 runs from the conserved cysteine through the conserved F or W. The D gene is left open where the match is weak. Size is stated for part of the rows, as once, few or many counts, or as a class when the clone is expanded.

J	D	size	V	CDR3	DNA
TRBJ2-2	NA	few	TRBV7-2	CASSRMATFLLTYTGELFF	TGTGCCAGCAGCCGAATGGCTACGTTCTTGTTGACTTACACCGGGGAGCTGTTTTTT
TRBJ2-1	NA	NA	TRBV28	CASSPFLLASGYNEQFF	TGTGCCAGCAGTCCCTTCCTACTAGCTTCTGGCTACAATGAGCAGTTCTTC
TRBJ1-1	NA	NA	TRBV29-1	CSVESGQGEAFF	TGCAGCGTTGAATCGGGTCAGGGTGAAGCTTTCTTT
TRBJ2-5	TRBD2	NA	TRBV28	CASSFGLAGGEETQYF	TGTGCCAGCAGTTTCGGACTAGCGGGAGGGGAGGAGACCCAGTACTTC
TRBJ2-3	TRBD2	NA	TRBV6-5	CASGELAGGADTQYF	TGTGCCAGCGGCGAGTTAGCGGGGGGGGCAGATACGCAGTATTTT
TRBJ2-7	NA	NA	TRBV27	CASSLLPLQGVYEQYF	TGTGCCAGCAGTCTCCTACCTCTACAGGGAGTCTACGAGCAGTACTTC
TRBJ1-1	NA	NA	TRBV4-2	CASSLYGGGMNTEAFF	TGTGCCAGCAGCCTCTACGGGGGAGGGATGAACACTGAAGCTTTCTTT
TRBJ2-2	TRBD2	NA	TRBV18	CASSPLAGSSGNTGELFF	TGTGCCAGCTCACCGCTAGCGGGGTCCTCTGGGAACACCGGGGAGCTGTTTTTT
TRBJ2-1	NA	NA	TRBV4-1	CASSQGRGGEQFF	TGCGCCAGCAGCCAAGGGCGGGGCGGTGAGCAGTTCTTC
TRBJ2-7	TRBD1	NA	TRBV9	CASSNPGQNDEQYF	TGTGCCAGCAGCAACCCGGGACAGAATGACGAGCAGTACTTC
TRBJ2-1	TRBD2	NA	TRBV5-5	CASSSGLAGGHEQFF	TGTGCCAGCAGCAGCGGACTAGCGGGAGGCCATGAGCAGTTCTTC
TRBJ2-7	NA	NA	TRBV27	CASSGRREHGEQYF	TGTGCCAGCAGCGGGCGGCGGGAACACGGCGAGCAGTACTTC
TRBJ2-1	TRBD2	NA	TRBV19	CASRTGLAVYNEQFF	TGTGCCAGTAGGACGGGACTAGCCGTCTACAATGAGCAGTTCTTC
TRBJ2-1	TRBD2	NA	TRBV2	CASRGVGTSREQFF	TGTGCCAGTCGGGGGGTAGGGACCTCGCGGGAGCAGTTCTTC
TRBJ1-1	NA	NA	TRBV28	CASSLPLTGNTEAFF	TGTGCCAGCAGTTTACCTCTGACAGGGAACACTGAAGCTTTCTTT
TRBJ2-7	TRBD2	NA	TRBV5-1	CASSLAGGSYSYEQYF	TGCGCCAGCAGCCTAGCGGGAGGGTCGTACTCCTACGAGCAGTACTTC
TRBJ2-3	TRBD2	NA	TRBV19	CASRHVAGGTDTQYF	TGTGCCAGTAGACACGTGGCGGGAGGCACAGATACGCAGTATTTT
TRBJ2-7	TRBD2	NA	TRBV11-2	CASSFGGWTSDSYEQYF	TGTGCCAGCAGCTTTGGGGGCTGGACTAGCGACTCCTACGAGCAGTACTTC
TRBJ2-1	NA	once	TRBV7-9	CASSPWEGVDEQFF	TGTGCCAGCAGCCCGTGGGAGGGGGTCGATGAGCAGTTCTTC
TRBJ2-1	NA	NA	TRBV9	CASSVDSGTYNEQFF	TGTGCCAGCAGCGTAGATAGCGGTACCTACAATGAGCAGTTCTTC
TRBJ2-1	NA	NA	TRBV7-2	CASSLGRRGLGYNEQFF	TGTGCCAGCAGCCTCGGGAGAAGGGGGCTGGGGTACAATGAGCAGTTCTTC
TRBJ2-5	NA	NA	TRBV5-4	CASSSFSGQETQYF	TGTGCCAGCAGCTCCTTTTCGGGACAAGAGACCCAGTACTTC
TRBJ2-2	NA	NA	TRBV2	CASITRAGISAGELFF	TGTGCCAGCATCACTAGGGCGGGGATCTCTGCCGGGGAGCTGTTTTTT
TRBJ1-5	NA	NA	TRBV7-8	CASSLVGGVNQPQHF	TGTGCCAGCAGCTTAGTTGGGGGGGTTAATCAGCCCCAGCATTTT
TRBJ2-7	NA	few	TRBV7-2	CASSLARQGSQGKYF	TGTGCCAGCAGCTTAGCGCGTCAAGGGTCCCAGGGCAAGTACTTC
TRBJ1-5	NA	once	TRBV5-1	CASSSRPGGSQPQHF	TGCGCCAGCAGCTCCCGCCCCGGTGGGAGTCAGCCCCAGCATTTT
TRBJ2-7	NA	NA	TRBV6-1	CASSGGLGGAYEQYF	TGTGCCAGCAGTGGGGGCCTAGGGGGAGCCTACGAGCAGTACTTC
TRBJ2-6	TRBD1	NA	TRBV29-1	CSAGGTGASGANVLTF	TGCAGCGCCGGGGGGACAGGGGCATCTGGGGCCAACGTCCTGACTTTC
TRBJ2-3	TRBD2	NA	TRBV6-6	CASSTGLDTDTQYF	TGTGCCAGCAGCACGGGACTAGACACAGATACGCAGTATTTT
TRBJ2-1	NA	once	TRBV7-8	CASSPDSYSYNEQFF	TGTGCCAGCAGCCCTGACTCCTACTCCTACAATGAGCAGTTCTTC
TRBJ2-1	TRBD2	NA	TRBV15	CATSGPTSGGPTRSYNEQFF	TGTGCCACCAGCGGACCGACTAGCGGGGGGCCTACCCGCTCCTACAATGAGCAGTTCTTC
TRBJ1-1	TRBD1	NA	TRBV7-6	CASSLDRGTEAFF	TGTGCCAGCAGCTTGGACAGGGGTACTGAAGCTTTCTTT
TRBJ2-7	NA	NA	TRBV11-2	CASSLDYRPAYEQYF	TGTGCCAGCAGCTTAGATTACAGGCCTGCCTACGAGCAGTACTTC
TRBJ2-1	NA	NA	TRBV27	CASSLGIRQFF	TGTGCCAGCAGTCTTGGCATAAGGCAGTTCTTC
TRBJ2-5	TRBD2	NA	TRBV9	CASSELAGTAETQYF	TGTGCCAGCAGCGAACTAGCGGGGACGGCAGAGACCCAGTACTTC
TRBJ1-6	NA	NA	TRBV12-5	CASGTGYNSPLHF	TGTGCTAGTGGCACAGGCTATAATTCACCCCTCCACTTT
TRBJ2-1	TRBD2	NA	TRBV5-1	CASSQGRGDYNEQFF	TGCGCCAGCAGCCAGGGACGGGGGGACTACAATGAGCAGTTCTTC
TRBJ1-6	TRBD1	NA	TRBV9	CASSAEQGYNSPLHF	TGTGCCAGCAGCGCCGAACAGGGGTATAATTCACCCCTCCACTTT
TRBJ1-2	TRBD1	few	TRBV6-4	CASSSTGLDGYTF	TGTGCCAGCAGCTCGACAGGGTTAGATGGCTACACCTTC
TRBJ2-5	TRBD1	NA	TRBV7-2	CASSSRRGPQETQYF	TGTGCCAGCAGCTCCCGCAGGGGGCCCCAAGAGACCCAGTACTTC
TRBJ1-4	TRBD1	NA	TRBV27	CASSDRGHLEKLFF	TGTGCCAGCAGTGACAGGGGGCATCTTGAAAAACTGTTTTTT
TRBJ1-5	NA	NA	TRBV10-3	CAISESAAGGSNQPQHF	TGTGCCATCAGTGAGTCAGCCGCGGGGGGTAGCAATCAGCCCCAGCATTTT
TRBJ2-5	TRBD2	NA	TRBV28	CASSIGTSGSAETQYF	TGTGCCAGCAGTATCGGGACTAGCGGGAGTGCGGAGACCCAGTACTTC
TRBJ2-3	NA	NA	TRBV27	CASSSPKGHTDTQYF	TGTGCCAGCAGTTCCCCTAAGGGGCACACAGATACGCAGTATTTT
TRBJ2-7	TRBD1	NA	TRBV18	CASSPPGQGPYEQYF	TGTGCCAGCTCACCACCCGGACAGGGGCCCTACGAGCAGTACTTC
TRBJ2-6	NA	NA	TRBV6-4	CASSARGPGANVLTF	TGTGCCAGCAGTGCCCGCGGTCCCGGGGCCAACGTCCTGACTTTC
TRBJ1-2	TRBD1	once	TRBV19	CASSIAGTGRISLYGYTF	TGTGCCAGTAGTATTGCAGGGACAGGGCGGATCTCACTCTATGGCTACACCTTC
TRBJ2-2	TRBD2	NA	TRBV7-7	CASSRRIAGAPDTGELFF	TGTGCCAGCAGCCGCCGGATAGCGGGGGCCCCGGACACCGGGGAGCTGTTTTTT
TRBJ2-3	TRBD2	NA	TRBV10-3	CAISVGLAGIDTQYF	TGTGCCATCAGCGTGGGCCTAGCGGGAATAGATACGCAGTATTTT
TRBJ1-6	NA	NA	TRBV4-3	CASSQTGWAQSPLHF	TGCGCCAGCAGCCAAACAGGGTGGGCGCAGTCACCCCTCCACTTT
TRBJ1-1	TRBD1	NA	TRBV6-6	CASRRDRGESTEAFF	TGTGCCAGCAGGCGGGACAGGGGTGAAAGCACTGAAGCTTTCTTT
TRBJ1-2	NA	NA	TRBV2	CASSGGAGFRYGYTF	TGTGCCAGCAGTGGAGGAGCAGGGTTTCGCTATGGCTACACCTTC
TRBJ1-6	NA	NA	TRBV4-1	CASSPGETSYNSPLHF	TGCGCCAGCAGCCCTGGGGAGACCTCCTATAATTCACCCCTCCACTTT
TRBJ1-5	NA	NA	TRBV29-1	CSVGRDYNQPQHF	TGCAGCGTGGGCCGGGATTACAATCAGCCCCAGCATTTT
TRBJ2-3	NA	NA	TRBV5-1	CASSNRGPSGNTDTQYF	TGCGCCAGCTCAAACAGGGGGCCTAGCGGGAACACAGATACGCAGTATTTT
TRBJ2-7	NA	NA	TRBV28	CASRPSPGLEQYF	TGTGCCAGCAGGCCCTCTCCCGGTTTAGAGCAGTACTTC
TRBJ2-6	NA	NA	TRBV6-1	CASSAKPAGANVLTF	TGTGCCAGCAGTGCAAAGCCTGCGGGGGCCAACGTCCTGACTTTC
TRBJ2-7	NA	once	TRBV6-5	CASTAGHEQYF	TGTGCCAGCACCGCAGGGCACGAGCAGTACTTC
TRBJ2-1	NA	few	TRBV9	CASSVGLAGEQFF	TGTGCCAGCAGCGTAGGTTTGGCTGGTGAGCAGTTCTTC